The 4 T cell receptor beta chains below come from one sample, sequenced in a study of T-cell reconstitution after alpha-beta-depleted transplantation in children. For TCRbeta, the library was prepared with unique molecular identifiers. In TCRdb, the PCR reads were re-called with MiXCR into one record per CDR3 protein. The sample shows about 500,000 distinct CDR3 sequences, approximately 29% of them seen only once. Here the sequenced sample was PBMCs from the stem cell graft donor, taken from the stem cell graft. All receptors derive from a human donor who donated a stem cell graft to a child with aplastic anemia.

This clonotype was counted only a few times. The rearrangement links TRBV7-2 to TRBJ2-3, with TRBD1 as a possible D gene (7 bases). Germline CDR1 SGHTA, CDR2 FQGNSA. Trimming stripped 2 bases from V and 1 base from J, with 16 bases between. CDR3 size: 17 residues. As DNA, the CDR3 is TGTGCCAGCAGCTTAAGAGGGGGCCCGGGGGGCACAGATACGCAGTATTTT. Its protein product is CASSLRGGPGGTDTQYF.

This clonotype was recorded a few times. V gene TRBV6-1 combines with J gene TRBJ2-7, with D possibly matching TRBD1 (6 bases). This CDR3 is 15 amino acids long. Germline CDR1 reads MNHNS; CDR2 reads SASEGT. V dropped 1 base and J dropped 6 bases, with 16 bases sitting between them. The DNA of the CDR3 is TGTGCCAGCAGTGAAGAGAACAGGGAAGGGGGCGAGCAGTACTTC. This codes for CASSEENREGGEQYF.

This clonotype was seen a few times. The chain's CDR3 is CASSQDIAGLTDTQYF. The CDR3 region has the DNA TGCGCCAGCAGCCAAGATATAGCGGGACTCACAGATACGCAGTATTTT. The chain combines TRBV4-3 with TRBJ2-3, with TRBD2 matching over 8 bases. The CDR3 loop spans 16 amino acids. CDR1 and CDR2 from the germline V gene are LGHNA and YSLEER. V shed 0 bases, J shed 2 bases, and the junction held 4 bases outside the gene matches.

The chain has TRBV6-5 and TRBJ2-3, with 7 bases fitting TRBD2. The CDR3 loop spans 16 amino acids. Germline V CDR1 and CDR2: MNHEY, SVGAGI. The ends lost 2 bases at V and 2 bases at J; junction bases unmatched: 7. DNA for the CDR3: TGTGCCAGCAGTTACAAAGCGGGATCCTACACAGATACGCAGTATTTT. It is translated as CASSYKAGSYTDTQYF.